This T cell receptor (beta chain) came from a study of blood T cells in healthy people across ages. This clonotype was picked up a small number of times. The CDR3 is 16 amino acids. Germline CDR1 and CDR2: DFQATT and SNEGSKA (reference sequence). V was cut by 1 base and J by 2 bases, with 16 bases left in between. Through a sample-barcoded 5' primer and a J-beta primer mix, a second PCR was run for roughly 6 to 11 cycles. One entry per CDR3 protein, called by TCRdb with MiXCR from the 5' RACE reads. This sample has about 720,000 distinct CDR3 sequences, with 22% found just once. The sequence was obtained from a man aged 65 to 85 in good health. Sequenced sample: blood. This chain joins TRBV20-1 and TRBJ2-3, with a weak D call TRBD1 (5 bases). The CDR3 DNA reads as TGCAGTGCTAGAGGGAGTTTAAGGGGATCCACAGATACGCAGTATTTT. This gives the protein CSARGSLRGSTDTQYF.